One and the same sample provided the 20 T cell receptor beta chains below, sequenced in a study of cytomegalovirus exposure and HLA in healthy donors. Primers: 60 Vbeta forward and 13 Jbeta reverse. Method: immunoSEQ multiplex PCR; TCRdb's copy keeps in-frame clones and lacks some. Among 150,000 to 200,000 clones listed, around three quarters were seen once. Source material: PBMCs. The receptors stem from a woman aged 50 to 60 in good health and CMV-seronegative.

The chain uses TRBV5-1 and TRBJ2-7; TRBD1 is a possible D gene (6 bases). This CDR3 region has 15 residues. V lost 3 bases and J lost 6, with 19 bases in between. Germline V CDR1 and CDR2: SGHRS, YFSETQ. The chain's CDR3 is CASSSRWDTPTEQYF. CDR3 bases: TGCGCCAGCAGCTCGAGATGGGACACCCCAACCGAGCAGTACTTC.

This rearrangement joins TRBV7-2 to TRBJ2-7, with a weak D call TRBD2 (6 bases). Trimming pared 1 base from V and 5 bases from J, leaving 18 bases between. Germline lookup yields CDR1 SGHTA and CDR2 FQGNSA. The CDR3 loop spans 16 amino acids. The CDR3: CASSLGSGLLAHEQYF. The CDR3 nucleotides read TGTGCCAGCAGCTTAGGGTCGGGACTCCTGGCCCACGAGCAGTACTTC.

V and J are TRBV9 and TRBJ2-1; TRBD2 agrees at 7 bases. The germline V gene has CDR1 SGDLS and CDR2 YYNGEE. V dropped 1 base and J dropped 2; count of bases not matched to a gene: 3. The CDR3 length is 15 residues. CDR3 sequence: CASSVLAAPYNEQFF. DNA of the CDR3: TGTGCCAGCAGCGTACTAGCGGCCCCCTACAATGAGCAGTTCTTC.

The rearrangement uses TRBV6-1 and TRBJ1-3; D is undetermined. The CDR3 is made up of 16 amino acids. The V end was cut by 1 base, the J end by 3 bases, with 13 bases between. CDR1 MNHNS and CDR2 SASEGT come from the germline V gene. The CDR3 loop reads CASSEVRTVIGNTIYF. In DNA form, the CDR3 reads TGTGCCAGCAGTGAAGTACGTACAGTCATTGGAAACACCATATATTTT.

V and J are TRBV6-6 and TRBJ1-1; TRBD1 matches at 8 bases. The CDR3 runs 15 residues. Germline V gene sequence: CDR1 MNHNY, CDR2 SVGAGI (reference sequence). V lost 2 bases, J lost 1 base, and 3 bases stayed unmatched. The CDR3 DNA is TGTGCCAGCAGTTACCCTGGACAGGGGAACACTGAAGCTTTCTTT. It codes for CASSYPGQGNTEAFF.

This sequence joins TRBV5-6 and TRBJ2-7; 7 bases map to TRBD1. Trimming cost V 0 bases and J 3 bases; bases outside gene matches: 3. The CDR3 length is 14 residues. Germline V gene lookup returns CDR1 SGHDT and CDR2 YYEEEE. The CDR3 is CASSLVSGGYEQYF. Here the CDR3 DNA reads TGTGCCAGCAGCTTGGTCTCAGGGGGCTACGAGCAGTACTTC.

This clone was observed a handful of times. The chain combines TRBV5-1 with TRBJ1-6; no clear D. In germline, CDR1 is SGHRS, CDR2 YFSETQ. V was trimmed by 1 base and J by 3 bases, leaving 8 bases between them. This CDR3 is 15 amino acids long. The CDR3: CASSLRGNYNSPLHF. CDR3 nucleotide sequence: TGCGCCAGCAGCTTGCGGGGTAACTATAATTCACCCCTCCACTTT.

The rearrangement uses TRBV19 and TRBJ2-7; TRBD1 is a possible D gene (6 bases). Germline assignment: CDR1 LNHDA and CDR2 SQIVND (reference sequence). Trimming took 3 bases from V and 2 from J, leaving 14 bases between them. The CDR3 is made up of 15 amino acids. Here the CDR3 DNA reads TGTGCCAGTAGTATTGGAGAGGGGGAGCCCTACGAGCAGTACTTC. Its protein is CASSIGEGEPYEQYF.

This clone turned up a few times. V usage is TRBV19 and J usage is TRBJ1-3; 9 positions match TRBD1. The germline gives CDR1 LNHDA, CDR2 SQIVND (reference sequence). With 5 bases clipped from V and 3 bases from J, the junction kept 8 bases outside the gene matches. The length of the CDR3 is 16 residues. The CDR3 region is CASSAGTGYRGNTIYF. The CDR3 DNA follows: TGTGCCAGTAGTGCGGGGACAGGGTACCGTGGAAACACCATATATTTT.

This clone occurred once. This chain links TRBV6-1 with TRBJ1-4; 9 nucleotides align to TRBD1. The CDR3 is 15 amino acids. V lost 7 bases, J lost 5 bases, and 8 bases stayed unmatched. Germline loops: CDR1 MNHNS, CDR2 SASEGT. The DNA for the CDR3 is TGTGCCAGCAATTTACCAGGGACAGGGAATGAAAAACTGTTTTTT. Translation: CASNLPGTGNEKLFF.

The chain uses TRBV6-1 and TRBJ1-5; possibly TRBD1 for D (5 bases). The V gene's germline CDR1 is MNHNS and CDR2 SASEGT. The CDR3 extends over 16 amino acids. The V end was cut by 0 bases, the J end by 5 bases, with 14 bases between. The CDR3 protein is CASSEARQYTDQPQHF. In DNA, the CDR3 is TGTGCCAGCAGTGAAGCACGACAGTACACGGATCAGCCCCAGCATTTT.

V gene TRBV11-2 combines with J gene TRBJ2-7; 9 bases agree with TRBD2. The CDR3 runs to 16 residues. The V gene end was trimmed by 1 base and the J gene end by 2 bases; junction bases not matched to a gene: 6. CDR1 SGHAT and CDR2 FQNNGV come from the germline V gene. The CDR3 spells CASSLALAGIAYEQYF. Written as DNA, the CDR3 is TGTGCCAGCAGCTTAGCTCTAGCGGGGATTGCCTACGAGCAGTACTTC.

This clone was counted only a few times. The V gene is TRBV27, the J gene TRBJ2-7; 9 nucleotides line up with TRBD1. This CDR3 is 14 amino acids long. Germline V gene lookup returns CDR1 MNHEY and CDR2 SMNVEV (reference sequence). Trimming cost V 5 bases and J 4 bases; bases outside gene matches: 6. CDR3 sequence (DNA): TGTGCCAGCAGTCATACAGGGGGCATATACGAGCAGTACTTC. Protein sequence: CASSHTGGIYEQYF.

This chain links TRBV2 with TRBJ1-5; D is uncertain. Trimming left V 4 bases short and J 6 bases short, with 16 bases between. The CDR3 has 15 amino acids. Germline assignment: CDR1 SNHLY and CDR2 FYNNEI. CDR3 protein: CASSGNLGAGQPQHF. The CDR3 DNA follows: TGTGCCAGCAGTGGGAATCTTGGAGCCGGTCAGCCCCAGCATTTT.

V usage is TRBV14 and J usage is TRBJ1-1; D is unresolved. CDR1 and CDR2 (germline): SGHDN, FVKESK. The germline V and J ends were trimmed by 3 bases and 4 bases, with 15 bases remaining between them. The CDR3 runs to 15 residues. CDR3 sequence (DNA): TGTGCCAGCAGCCAGTACGGCGTTACGGGCACTGAAGCTTTCTTT. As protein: CASSQYGVTGTEAFF.

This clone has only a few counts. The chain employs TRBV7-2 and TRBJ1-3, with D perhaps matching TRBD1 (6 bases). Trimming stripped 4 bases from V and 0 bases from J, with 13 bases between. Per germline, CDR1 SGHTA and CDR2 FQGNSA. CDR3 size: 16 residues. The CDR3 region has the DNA TGTGCCAGCAGCTCTTCCAGGGGCTACTCTGGAAACACCATATATTTT. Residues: CASSSSRGYSGNTIYF. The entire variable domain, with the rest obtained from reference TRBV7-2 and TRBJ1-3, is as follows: GAGVSQSPSNKVTEKGKDVELRCDPISGHTALYWYRQSLGQGLEFLIYFQGNSAPDKSGLPSDRFSAERTGGSVSTLTIQRTQQEDSAVYLCASSSSRGYSGNTIYFGEGSWLTVV.

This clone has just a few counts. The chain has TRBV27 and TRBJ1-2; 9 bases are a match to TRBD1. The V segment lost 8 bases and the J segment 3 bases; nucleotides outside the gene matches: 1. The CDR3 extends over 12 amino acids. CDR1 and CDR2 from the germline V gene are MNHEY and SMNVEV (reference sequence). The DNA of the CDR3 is TGTGCCAGCTGGGACAGGGACTATGGCTACACCTTC. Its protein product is CASWDRDYGYTF.

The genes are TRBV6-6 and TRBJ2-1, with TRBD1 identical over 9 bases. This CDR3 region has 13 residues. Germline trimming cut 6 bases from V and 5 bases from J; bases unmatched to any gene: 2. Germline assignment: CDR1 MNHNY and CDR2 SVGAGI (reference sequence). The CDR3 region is CASRTGGNNEQFF. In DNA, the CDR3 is TGTGCCAGCAGGACAGGGGGGAACAATGAGCAGTTCTTC.

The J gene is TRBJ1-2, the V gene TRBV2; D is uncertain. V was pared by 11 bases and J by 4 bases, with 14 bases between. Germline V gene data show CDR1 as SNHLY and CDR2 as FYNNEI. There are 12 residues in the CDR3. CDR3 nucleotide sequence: TGTGCCGGGAGCGACGGGAGCTATGGCTACACCTTC. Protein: CAGSDGSYGYTF.

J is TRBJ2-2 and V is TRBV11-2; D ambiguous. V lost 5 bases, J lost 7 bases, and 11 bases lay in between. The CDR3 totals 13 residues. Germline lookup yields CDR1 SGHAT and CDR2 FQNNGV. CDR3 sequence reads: CASSQNTDGELFF. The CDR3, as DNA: TGTGCCAGCAGCCAAAATACAGACGGGGAGCTGTTTTTT.